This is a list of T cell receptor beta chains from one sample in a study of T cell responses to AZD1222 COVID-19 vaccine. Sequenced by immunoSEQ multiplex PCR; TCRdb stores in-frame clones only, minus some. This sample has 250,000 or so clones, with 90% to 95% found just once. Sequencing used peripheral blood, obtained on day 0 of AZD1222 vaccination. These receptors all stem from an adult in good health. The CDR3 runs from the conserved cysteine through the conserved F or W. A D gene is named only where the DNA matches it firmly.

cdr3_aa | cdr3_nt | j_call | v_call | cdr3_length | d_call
CASSPPEWGYEQYF | TGTGCCAGCAGTCCTCCTGAATGGGGTTACGAGCAGTACTTC | TRBJ2-7 | TRBV28 | 14 | NA
CASSWGQAGGNTIYF | TGTGCCAGCAGCTGGGGACAGGCGGGCGGAAACACCATATATTTT | TRBJ1-3 | TRBV11-2 | 15 | TRBD1
CASSQDGNPSSYEQYF | TGCGCCAGCAGCCAAGATGGGAACCCCTCCTCATACGAGCAGTACTTC | TRBJ2-7 | TRBV4-1 | 16 | NA
CASAFGPRRSIETQYF | TGTGCCAGCGCCTTCGGACCCCGTCGGAGTATAGAGACCCAGTACTTC | TRBJ2-5 | TRBV21-1 | 16 | NA
CASSQISPGRDTQYF | TGTGCCAGCAGCCAGATAAGCCCGGGGCGAGATACGCAGTATTTT | TRBJ2-3 | TRBV3-1/TRBV3-2 | 15 | NA
CASSPASNQPQHF | TGTGCCAGCTCACCGGCCTCCAATCAGCCCCAGCATTTT | TRBJ1-5 | TRBV18 | 13 | NA
CASTSGGKETQYF | TGTGCCAGCACCTCGGGGGGTAAAGAGACCCAGTACTTC | TRBJ2-5 | TRBV28 | 13 | TRBD2
CASSPTINQPQHF | TGTGCCAGCTCACCGACGATCAATCAGCCCCAGCATTTT | TRBJ1-5 | TRBV18 | 13 | NA
CASSLGWSTVRQETQYF | TGTGCCAGCAGCCTAGGATGGTCAACGGTGCGGCAAGAGACCCAGTACTTC | TRBJ2-5 | TRBV14 | 17 | NA
CASSLGGRAGSGNTIYF | TGTGCCAGCAGCTTAGGGGGAAGGGCGGGCTCTGGAAACACCATATATTTT | TRBJ1-3 | TRBV9 | 17 | NA
CASSPIPEGATNEKLFF | TGTGCCAGCTCCCCTATCCCGGAGGGGGCAACTAATGAAAAACTGTTTTTT | TRBJ1-4 | TRBV18 | 17 | NA
CASSLDPPTGQYF | TGCGCCAGCAGCTTGGACCCCCCGACGGGGCAGTACTTC | TRBJ2-7 | TRBV5-1 | 13 | NA
CASSLAPGTNSPLHF | TGTGCCAGCAGTTTAGCCCCCGGGACCAATTCACCCCTCCACTTT | TRBJ1-6 | TRBV28 | 15 | NA
CASSQVKGPPIDTQYF | TGTGCCAGCAGCCAAGTTAAGGGGCCCCCCATCGATACGCAGTATTTT | TRBJ2-3 | TRBV3-1/TRBV3-2 | 16 | NA
CASSPSKGYNEKLFF | TGTGCCAGCAGCCCCTCCAAGGGATATAATGAAAAACTGTTTTTT | TRBJ1-4 | TRBV6-2/TRBV6-3 | 15 | NA
CASSHWDRGGHEKLFF | TGTGCCAGCAGCCACTGGGATCGAGGCGGCCATGAAAAACTGTTTTTT | TRBJ1-4 | TRBV3-1/TRBV3-2 | 16 | NA
CASSLNGYQPQHF | TGTGCCAGCAGCTTAAACGGATATCAGCCCCAGCATTTT | TRBJ1-5 | TRBV7-8 | 13 | NA
CATSRDQGGRNTEAFF | TGTGCCACCAGCAGAGATCAAGGGGGGAGGAACACTGAAGCTTTCTTT | TRBJ1-1 | TRBV15 | 16 | NA
CASSPEAGGGGELFF | TGTGCCAGCAGCCCAGAGGCGGGAGGAGGCGGGGAGCTGTTTTTT | TRBJ2-2 | TRBV7-7 | 15 | TRBD2
CASSLRDNSGSPLHF | TGTGCCAGCAGCTTACGGGACAACTCAGGGTCACCCCTCCACTTT | TRBJ1-6 | TRBV13 | 15 | NA
CASSPRLAGPGEQYF | TGTGCCAGCAGCCCCCGACTAGCGGGGCCGGGGGAGCAGTACTTC | TRBJ2-7 | TRBV5-4 | 15 | TRBD2
CSARDTGGETQYF | TGCAGCGCCCGGGACACGGGGGGAGAGACCCAGTACTTC | TRBJ2-5 | TRBV29-1 | 13 | NA